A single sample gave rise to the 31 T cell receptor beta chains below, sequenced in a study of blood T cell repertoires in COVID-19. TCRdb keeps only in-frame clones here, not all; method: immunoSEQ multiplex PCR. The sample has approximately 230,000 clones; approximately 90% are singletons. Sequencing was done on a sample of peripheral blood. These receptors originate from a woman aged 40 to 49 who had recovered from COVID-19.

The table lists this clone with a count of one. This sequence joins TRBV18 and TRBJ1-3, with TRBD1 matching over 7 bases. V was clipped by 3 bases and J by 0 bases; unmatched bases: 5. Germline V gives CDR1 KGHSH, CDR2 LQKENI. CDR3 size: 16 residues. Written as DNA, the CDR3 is TGTGCCAGCTCACCGGGGGGACAGCCCTCTGGAAACACCATATATTTT. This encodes CASSPGGQPSGNTIYF.

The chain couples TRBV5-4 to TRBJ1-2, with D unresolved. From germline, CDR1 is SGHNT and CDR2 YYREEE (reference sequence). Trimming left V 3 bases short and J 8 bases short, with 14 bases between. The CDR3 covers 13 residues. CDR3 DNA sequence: TGTGCCAGCAGCTCCCGGGTTACCAGCGGCTACACCTTC. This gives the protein CASSSRVTSGYTF.

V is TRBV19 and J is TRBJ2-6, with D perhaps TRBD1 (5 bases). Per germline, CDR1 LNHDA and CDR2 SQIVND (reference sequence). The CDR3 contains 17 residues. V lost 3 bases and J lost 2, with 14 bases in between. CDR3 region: CASSIGMGQAGANVLTF. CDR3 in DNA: TGTGCCAGTAGTATCGGTATGGGGCAGGCTGGGGCCAACGTCCTGACTTTC.

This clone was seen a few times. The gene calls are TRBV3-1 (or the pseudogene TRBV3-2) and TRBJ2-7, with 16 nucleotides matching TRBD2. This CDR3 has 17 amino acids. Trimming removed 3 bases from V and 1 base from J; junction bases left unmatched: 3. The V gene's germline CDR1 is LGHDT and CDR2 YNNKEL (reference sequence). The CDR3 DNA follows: TGTGCCAGCAGCCAGGGGACTAGCGGGGGGGCGTCCTACGAGCAGTACTTC. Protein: CASSQGTSGGASYEQYF.

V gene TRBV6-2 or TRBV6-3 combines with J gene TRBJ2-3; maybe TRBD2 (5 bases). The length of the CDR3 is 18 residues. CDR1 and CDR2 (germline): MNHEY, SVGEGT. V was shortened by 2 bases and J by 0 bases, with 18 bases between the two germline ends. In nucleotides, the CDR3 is TGTGCCAGCAGTTACGGATCGCAGAGGGCATATAGCACAGATACGCAGTATTTT. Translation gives CASSYGSQRAYSTDTQYF.

CDR3 DNA sequence: TGTGCCTGGAGTAAGTTGGACAGGGGTGCAACTAATGAAAAACTGTTTTTT. Amino acid sequence: CAWSKLDRGATNEKLFF. The V call is TRBV30, the J call TRBJ1-4; 9 bases fit TRBD1. V trimming: 2 bases; J trimming: 0 bases; junction bases outside the gene matches: 7. The CDR3 spans 17 residues. Germline V gene data show CDR1 as GTSNPN and CDR2 as SVGIG (reference sequence).

The CDR3 is CASSLPGVNSPLHF. DNA for the CDR3: TGTGCCAGCAGTTTACCGGGGGTTAACTCACCCCTCCACTTT. The chain employs TRBV27 and TRBJ1-6, with D possibly being TRBD1 (5 bases). This CDR3 contains 14 residues. CDR1 is MNHEY and CDR2 is SMNVEV in the germline V gene (reference sequence). With 2 bases removed from V and 10 bases from J, the gap between germline ends came to 12 bases.

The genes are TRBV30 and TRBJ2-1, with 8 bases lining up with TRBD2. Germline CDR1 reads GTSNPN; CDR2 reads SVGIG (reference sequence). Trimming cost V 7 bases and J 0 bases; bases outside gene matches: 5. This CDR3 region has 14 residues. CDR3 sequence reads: CAYQSGSSYNEQFF. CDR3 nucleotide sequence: TGTGCCTATCAAAGCGGGAGCTCCTACAATGAGCAGTTCTTC.

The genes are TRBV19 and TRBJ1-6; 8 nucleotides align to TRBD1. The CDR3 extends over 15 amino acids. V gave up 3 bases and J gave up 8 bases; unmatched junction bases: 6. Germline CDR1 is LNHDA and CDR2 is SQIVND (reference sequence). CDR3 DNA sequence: TGTGCCAGTAGTATCTGGGGGACAGGAGATTCACCCCTCCACTTT. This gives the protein CASSIWGTGDSPLHF.

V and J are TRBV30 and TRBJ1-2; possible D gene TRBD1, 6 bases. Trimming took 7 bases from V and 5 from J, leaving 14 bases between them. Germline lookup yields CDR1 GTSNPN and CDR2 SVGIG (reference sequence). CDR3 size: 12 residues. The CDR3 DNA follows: TGTGCCTCATCCTTAGGGGGATATGGCTACACCTTC. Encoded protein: CASSLGGYGYTF.

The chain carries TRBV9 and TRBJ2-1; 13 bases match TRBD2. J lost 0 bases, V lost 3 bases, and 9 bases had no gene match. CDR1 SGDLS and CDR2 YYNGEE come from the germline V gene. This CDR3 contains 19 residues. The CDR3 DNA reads TGTGCCAGCAGCGCCGGGACTAGCGGGGCGAAAAGCTCCTACAATGAGCAGTTCTTC. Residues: CASSAGTSGAKSSYNEQFF.

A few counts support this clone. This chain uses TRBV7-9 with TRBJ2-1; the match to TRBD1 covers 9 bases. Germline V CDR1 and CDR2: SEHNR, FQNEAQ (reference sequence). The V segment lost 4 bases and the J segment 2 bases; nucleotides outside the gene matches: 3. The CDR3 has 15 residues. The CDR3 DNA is TGTGCCAGCAGCTCCAGACAGGGGGCCTACAATGAGCAGTTCTTC. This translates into CASSSRQGAYNEQFF. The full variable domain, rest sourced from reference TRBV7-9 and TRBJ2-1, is DTGVSQNPRHKITKRGQNVTFRCDPISEHNRLYWYRQTLGQGPEFLTYFQNEAQLEKSRLLSDRFSAERPKGSFSTLEIQRTEQGDSAMYLCASSSRQGAYNEQFFGPGTRLTVL.

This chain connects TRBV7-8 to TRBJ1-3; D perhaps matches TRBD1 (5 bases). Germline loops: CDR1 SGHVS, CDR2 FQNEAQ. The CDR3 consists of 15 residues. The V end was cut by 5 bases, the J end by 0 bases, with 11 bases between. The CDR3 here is CASSRTSSSGNTIYF. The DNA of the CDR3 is TGTGCCAGCAGCCGGACATCCTCCTCTGGAAACACCATATATTTT.

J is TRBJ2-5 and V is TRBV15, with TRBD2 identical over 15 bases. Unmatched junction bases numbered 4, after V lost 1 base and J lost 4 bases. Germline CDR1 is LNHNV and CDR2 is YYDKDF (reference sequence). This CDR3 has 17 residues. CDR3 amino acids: CATSRVGGLAGGETQYF. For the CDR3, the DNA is TGTGCCACCAGCAGAGTGGGGGGACTAGCGGGAGGAGAGACCCAGTACTTC.

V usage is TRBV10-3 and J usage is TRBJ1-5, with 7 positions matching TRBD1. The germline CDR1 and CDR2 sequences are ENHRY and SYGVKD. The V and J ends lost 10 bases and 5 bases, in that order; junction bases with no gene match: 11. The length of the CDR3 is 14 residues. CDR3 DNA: TGTGCCAGTGACAGGGAGGTAGGAGATCAGCCCCAGCATTTT. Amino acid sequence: CASDREVGDQPQHF.

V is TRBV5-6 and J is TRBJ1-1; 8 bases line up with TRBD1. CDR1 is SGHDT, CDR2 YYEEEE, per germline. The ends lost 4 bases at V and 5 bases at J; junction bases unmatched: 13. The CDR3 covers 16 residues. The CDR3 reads CASSHRGSRRGTEAFF. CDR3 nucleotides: TGTGCCAGCAGCCACAGGGGGTCTAGGCGGGGGACTGAAGCTTTCTTT.

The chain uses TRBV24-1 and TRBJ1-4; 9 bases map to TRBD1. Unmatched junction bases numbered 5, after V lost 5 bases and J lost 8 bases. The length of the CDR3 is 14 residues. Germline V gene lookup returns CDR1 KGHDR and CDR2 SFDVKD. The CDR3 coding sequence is TGTGCCACCAGTGCGGGACAGGGACTGGAAAAACTGTTTTTT. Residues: CATSAGQGLEKLFF.

The CDR3 bases are TGTGCCAGCAGTAACATTTGGGGCAACTATGGCTACACCTTC. This codes for CASSNIWGNYGYTF. This rearrangement joins TRBV6-5 to TRBJ1-2; weak D call: TRBD1 (5 bases). Trimming pared 5 bases from V and 2 bases from J, leaving 12 bases between. The CDR3 covers 14 residues. Germline V CDR1 and CDR2: MNHEY, SVGAGI.

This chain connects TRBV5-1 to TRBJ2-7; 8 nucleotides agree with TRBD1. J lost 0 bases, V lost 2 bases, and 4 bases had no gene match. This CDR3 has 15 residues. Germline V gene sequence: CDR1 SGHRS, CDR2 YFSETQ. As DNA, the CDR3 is TGCGCCAGCAGCTTACAGGGGGGCCTCTCCTACGAGCAGTACTTC. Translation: CASSLQGGLSYEQYF.

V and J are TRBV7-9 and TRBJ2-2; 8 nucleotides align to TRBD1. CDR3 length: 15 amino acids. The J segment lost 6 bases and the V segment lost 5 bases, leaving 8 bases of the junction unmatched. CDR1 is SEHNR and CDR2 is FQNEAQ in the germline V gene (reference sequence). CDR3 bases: TGTGCCAGCAGCCCCGGACAGGGACGGGCCGGGGAGCTGTTTTTT. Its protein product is CASSPGQGRAGELFF. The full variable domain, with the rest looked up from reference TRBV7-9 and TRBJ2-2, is DTGVSQNPRHKITKRGQNVTFRCDPISEHNRLYWYRQTLGQGPEFLTYFQNEAQLEKSRLLSDRFSAERPKGSFSTLEIQRTEQGDSAMYLCASSPGQGRAGELFFGEGSRLTVL.

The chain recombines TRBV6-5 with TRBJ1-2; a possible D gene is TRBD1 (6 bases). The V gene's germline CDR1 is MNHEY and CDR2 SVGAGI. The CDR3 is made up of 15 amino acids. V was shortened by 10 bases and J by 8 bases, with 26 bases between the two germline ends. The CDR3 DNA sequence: TGTGCCACCCACCCTCCGGGGACAAGCGGGGGAGGCTACACCTTC. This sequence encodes CATHPPGTSGGGYTF.

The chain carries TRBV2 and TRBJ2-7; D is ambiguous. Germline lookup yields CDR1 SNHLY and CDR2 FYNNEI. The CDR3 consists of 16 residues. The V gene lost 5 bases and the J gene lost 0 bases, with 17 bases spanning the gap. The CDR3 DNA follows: TGTGCCAGCAGTCCATATGGAGAGCTTAGCTCCTACGAGCAGTACTTC. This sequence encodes CASSPYGELSSYEQYF.

The CDR3 DNA reads as TGTGCCAGCAGGTCGACAGGGACCGACGAGCAGTACTTC. This encodes CASRSTGTDEQYF. The chain is built from TRBV12-3 or TRBV12-4 and TRBJ2-7; the match to TRBD1 covers 7 bases. This CDR3 spans 13 amino acids. V lost 6 bases and J lost 5; bases outside the gene matches: 7.

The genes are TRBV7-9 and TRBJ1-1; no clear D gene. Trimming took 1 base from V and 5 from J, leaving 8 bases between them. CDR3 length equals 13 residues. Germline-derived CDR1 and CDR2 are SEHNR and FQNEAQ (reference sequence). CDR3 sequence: CASSLEGGTEAFF. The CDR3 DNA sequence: TGTGCCAGCAGCTTAGAGGGAGGTACTGAAGCTTTCTTT.

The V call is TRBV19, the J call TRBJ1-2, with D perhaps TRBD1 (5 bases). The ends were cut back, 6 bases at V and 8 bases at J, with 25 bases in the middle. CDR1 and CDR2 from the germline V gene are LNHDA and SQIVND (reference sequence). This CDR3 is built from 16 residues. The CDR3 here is CASSRPGAGGSGGYTF. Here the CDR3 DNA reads TGTGCCAGTAGCCGCCCTGGTGCGGGGGGGTCTGGAGGCTACACCTTC. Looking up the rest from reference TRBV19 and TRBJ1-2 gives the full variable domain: DGGITQSPKYLFRKEGQNVTLSCEQNLNHDAMYWYRQDPGQGLRLIYYSQIVNDFQKGDIAEGYSVSREKKESFPLTVTSAQKNPTAFYLCASSRPGAGGSGGYTFGSGTRLTVV.

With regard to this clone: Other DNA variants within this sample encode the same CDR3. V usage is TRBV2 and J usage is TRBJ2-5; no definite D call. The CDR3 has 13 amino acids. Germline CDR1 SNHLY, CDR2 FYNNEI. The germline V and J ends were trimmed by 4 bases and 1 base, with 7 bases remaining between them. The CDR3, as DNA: TGTGCCAGCAGTGTGTGGCCCCAAGAGACCCAGTACTTC. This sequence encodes CASSVWPQETQYF.

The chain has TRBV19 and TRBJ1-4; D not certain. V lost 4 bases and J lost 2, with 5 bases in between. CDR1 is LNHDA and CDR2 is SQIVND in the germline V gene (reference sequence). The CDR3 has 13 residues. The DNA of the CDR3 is TGTGCCAGTAGTACGGTGACTAATGAAAAACTGTTTTTT. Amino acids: CASSTVTNEKLFF. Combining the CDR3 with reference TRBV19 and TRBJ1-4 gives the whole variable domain DGGITQSPKYLFRKEGQNVTLSCEQNLNHDAMYWYRQDPGQGLRLIYYSQIVNDFQKGDIAEGYSVSREKKESFPLTVTSAQKNPTAFYLCASSTVTNEKLFFGSGTQLSVL.

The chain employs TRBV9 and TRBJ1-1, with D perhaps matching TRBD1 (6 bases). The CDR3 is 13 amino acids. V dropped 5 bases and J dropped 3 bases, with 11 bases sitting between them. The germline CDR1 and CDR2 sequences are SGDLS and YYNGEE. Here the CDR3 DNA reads TGTGCCAGCAGTACAGGGTTGGACACTGAAGCTTTCTTT. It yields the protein CASSTGLDTEAFF.

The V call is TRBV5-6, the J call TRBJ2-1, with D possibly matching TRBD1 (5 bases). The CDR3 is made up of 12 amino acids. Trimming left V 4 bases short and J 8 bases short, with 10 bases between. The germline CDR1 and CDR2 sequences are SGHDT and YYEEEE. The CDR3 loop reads CASSPLGHEQFF. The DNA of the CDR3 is TGTGCCAGCAGCCCTCTGGGGCATGAGCAGTTCTTC.

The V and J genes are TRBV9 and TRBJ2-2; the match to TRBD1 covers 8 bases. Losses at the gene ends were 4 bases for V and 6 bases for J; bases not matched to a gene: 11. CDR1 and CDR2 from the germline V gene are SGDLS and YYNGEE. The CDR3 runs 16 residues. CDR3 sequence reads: CASSSGDRKGAGELFF. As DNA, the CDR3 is TGTGCCAGCAGCTCCGGGGACAGGAAAGGGGCCGGGGAGCTGTTTTTT.

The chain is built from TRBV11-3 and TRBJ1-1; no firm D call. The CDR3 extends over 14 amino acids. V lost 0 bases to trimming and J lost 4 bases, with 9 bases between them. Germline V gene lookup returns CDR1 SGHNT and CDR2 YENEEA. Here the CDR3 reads CASSLERRSTEAFF. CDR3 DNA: TGTGCCAGCAGCTTAGAGAGGAGGAGCACTGAAGCTTTCTTT.